The rows below give T cell receptor beta chains drawn from one sample of a study of blood T cell repertoires in COVID-19. Assay used: immunoSEQ multiplex PCR; TCRdb lists only in-frame clones, some missing. In the table there are 210,000 or so clones, around nine tenths of which are singletons. Sequenced: peripheral blood. These receptors were collected from a man in his forties with acute or convalescent COVID-19. Each CDR3 is given with its conserved first and last residue.

j_call: TRBJ1-3
cdr3_length: 13
v_call: TRBV2
cdr3_aa: CASRESSGNTIYF

j_call: TRBJ2-2
cdr3_length: 14
v_call: TRBV2
cdr3_aa: CASSWTGSPGELFF

j_call: TRBJ1-1
cdr3_length: 17
v_call: TRBV11-2
cdr3_aa: CASSLVRGRSPNTEAFF

j_call: TRBJ2-5
cdr3_length: 14
v_call: TRBV19
cdr3_aa: CASSIEAGVETQYF

j_call: TRBJ2-1
cdr3_length: 13
v_call: TRBV5-1
cdr3_aa: CASSYRSNNEQFF

j_call: TRBJ2-1
cdr3_length: 15
v_call: TRBV28
cdr3_aa: CASPPTGGLVNEQFF

j_call: TRBJ1-5
cdr3_length: 14
v_call: TRBV18
cdr3_aa: CASSLQGRGQPQHF

j_call: TRBJ2-1
cdr3_length: 11
v_call: TRBV6-5
cdr3_aa: CATFFYPSQFF

j_call: TRBJ1-1
cdr3_length: 14
v_call: TRBV4-1
cdr3_aa: CASSQDQMNTEAFF

j_call: TRBJ1-6
cdr3_length: 15
v_call: TRBV19
cdr3_aa: CASTSGQGYGSPLHF

j_call: TRBJ1-2
cdr3_length: 11
v_call: TRBV12-3/TRBV12-4
cdr3_aa: CASSRDYGYTF

j_call: TRBJ2-2
cdr3_length: 14
v_call: TRBV5-1
cdr3_aa: CASSFTGNSGELFF

j_call: TRBJ1-6
cdr3_length: 12
v_call: TRBV28
cdr3_aa: CASGPVGSPLHF

j_call: TRBJ1-1
cdr3_length: 14
v_call: TRBV15
cdr3_aa: CATSRDVGDTEAFF

j_call: TRBJ2-7
cdr3_length: 13
v_call: TRBV10-3
cdr3_aa: CAISELARDEQYF

j_call: TRBJ2-1
cdr3_length: 17
v_call: TRBV4-3
cdr3_aa: CASSQDQETSNPNEQFF

j_call: TRBJ1-2
cdr3_length: 16
v_call: TRBV6-6
cdr3_aa: CASSASSSGTEDGYTF

j_call: TRBJ1-1
cdr3_length: 15
v_call: TRBV5-1
cdr3_aa: CASTTMGLPDTEAFF

j_call: TRBJ1-6
cdr3_length: 15
v_call: TRBV5-1
cdr3_aa: CASSLGENRVSSLHF

j_call: TRBJ2-1
cdr3_length: 20
v_call: TRBV2
cdr3_aa: CASSEARTGISGGAPNEQFF

j_call: TRBJ2-3
cdr3_length: 16
v_call: TRBV27
cdr3_aa: CASSLSLSLSRDTQYF

j_call: TRBJ2-5
cdr3_length: 13
v_call: TRBV30
cdr3_aa: CAYLGSSQETQYF

j_call: TRBJ2-7
cdr3_length: 16
v_call: TRBV7-2
cdr3_aa: CASSLGTSGGVYEQYF

j_call: TRBJ1-2
cdr3_length: 13
v_call: TRBV28
cdr3_aa: CASSTPGIYGYTF

j_call: TRBJ1-5
cdr3_length: 13
v_call: TRBV30
cdr3_aa: CAWSVSSNQPQHF

j_call: TRBJ1-6
cdr3_length: 14
v_call: TRBV19
cdr3_aa: CASRGQGYNSPLHF

j_call: TRBJ2-7
cdr3_length: 13
v_call: TRBV28
cdr3_aa: CAHGGGRGYEQYF

j_call: TRBJ2-3
cdr3_length: 14
v_call: TRBV4-2
cdr3_aa: CASSQAGYTDTQYF

j_call: TRBJ1-3
cdr3_length: 15
v_call: TRBV21-1
cdr3_aa: CASSLPGRVGNTIYF

j_call: TRBJ2-5
cdr3_length: 13
v_call: TRBV10-3
cdr3_aa: CAITRGVQETQYF